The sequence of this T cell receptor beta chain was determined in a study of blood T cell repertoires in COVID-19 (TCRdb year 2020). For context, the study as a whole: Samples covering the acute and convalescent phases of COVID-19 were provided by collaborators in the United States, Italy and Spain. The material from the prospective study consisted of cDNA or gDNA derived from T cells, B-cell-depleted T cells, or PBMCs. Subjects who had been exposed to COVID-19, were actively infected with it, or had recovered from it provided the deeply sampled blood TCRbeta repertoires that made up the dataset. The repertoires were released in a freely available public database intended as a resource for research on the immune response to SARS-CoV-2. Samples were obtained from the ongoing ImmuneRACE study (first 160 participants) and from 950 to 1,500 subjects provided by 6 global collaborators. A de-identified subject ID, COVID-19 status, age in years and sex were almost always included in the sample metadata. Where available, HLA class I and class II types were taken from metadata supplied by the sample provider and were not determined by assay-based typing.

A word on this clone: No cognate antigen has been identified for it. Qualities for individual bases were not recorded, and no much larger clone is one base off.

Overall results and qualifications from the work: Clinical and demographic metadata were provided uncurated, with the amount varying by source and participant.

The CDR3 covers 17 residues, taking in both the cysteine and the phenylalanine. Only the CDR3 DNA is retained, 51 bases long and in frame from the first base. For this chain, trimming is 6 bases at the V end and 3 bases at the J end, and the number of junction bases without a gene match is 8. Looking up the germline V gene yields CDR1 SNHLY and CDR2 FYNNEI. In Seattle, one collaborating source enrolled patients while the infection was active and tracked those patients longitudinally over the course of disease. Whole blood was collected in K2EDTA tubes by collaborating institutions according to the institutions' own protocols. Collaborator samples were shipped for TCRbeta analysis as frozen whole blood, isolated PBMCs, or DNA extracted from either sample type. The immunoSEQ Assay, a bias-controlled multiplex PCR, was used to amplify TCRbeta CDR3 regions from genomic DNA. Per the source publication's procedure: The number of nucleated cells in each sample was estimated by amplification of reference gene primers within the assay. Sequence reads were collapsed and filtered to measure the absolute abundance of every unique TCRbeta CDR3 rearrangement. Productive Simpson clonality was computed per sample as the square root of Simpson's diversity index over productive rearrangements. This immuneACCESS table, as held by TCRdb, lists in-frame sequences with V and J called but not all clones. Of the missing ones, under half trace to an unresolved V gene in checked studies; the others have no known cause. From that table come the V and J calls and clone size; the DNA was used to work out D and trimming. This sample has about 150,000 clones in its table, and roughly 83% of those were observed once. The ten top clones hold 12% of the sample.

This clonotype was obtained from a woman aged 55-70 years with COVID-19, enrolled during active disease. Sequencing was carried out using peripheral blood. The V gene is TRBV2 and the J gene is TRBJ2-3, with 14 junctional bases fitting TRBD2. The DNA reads TGTGCCAGCAGCTCTGGACTAGCGGGGGGAATAACAGATACGCAGTATTTT. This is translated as CASSSGLAGGITDTQYF.